One and the same sample provided the 9 T cell receptor beta chains below, sequenced in a study of T cell responses to AZD1222 COVID-19 vaccine. The data were produced by immunoSEQ multiplex PCR, yet TCRdb's version contains in-frame clones alone and is incomplete. The sample holds about 260,000 clones, 93% seen once. The input for sequencing was peripheral blood, taken on day 0 of AZD1222 vaccination. Receptors were obtained from an adult in good health.

The rearrangement uses TRBV7-9 and TRBJ2-3; D gene uncertain. CDR1 is SEHNR, CDR2 FQNEAQ, per germline (reference sequence). V was clipped by 2 bases and J by 0 bases, with 6 bases between them. The CDR3 is 14 amino acids. CDR3 region: CASSLTISTDTQYF. CDR3 nucleotide sequence: TGTGCCAGCAGCTTAACCATTAGCACAGATACGCAGTATTTT.

The chain has TRBV28 and TRBJ1-5, with D possibly being TRBD1 (6 bases). V was clipped by 6 bases and J by 0 bases, with 15 bases between them. The CDR3 covers 16 residues. CDR1 is MDHEN and CDR2 is SYDVKM in the germline V gene. CDR3 loop: CASSPPGVYSNQPQHF. In nucleotides, the CDR3 is TGTGCCAGCAGCCCCCCAGGGGTTTATAGCAATCAGCCCCAGCATTTT.

This chain uses TRBV28 with TRBJ2-7; tentative D call: TRBD2 (5 bases). V shed 6 bases and J shed 3 bases, with 12 bases lying between them. This CDR3 is 13 amino acids long. Germline CDR1 and CDR2: MDHEN and SYDVKM. The CDR3 nucleotides are TGTGCCAGCAGCCCCCAGCGGAACTACGAGCAGTACTTC. Translated, it gives CASSPQRNYEQYF.

The chain carries TRBV5-1 and TRBJ2-7, with TRBD1 matching over 7 bases. The CDR3 sequence is 13 residues long. The germline V gene encodes CDR1 SGHRS and CDR2 YFSETQ. V dropped 4 bases and J dropped 2; count of bases not matched to a gene: 3. The CDR3 DNA follows: TGCGCCAGCAGCCGGGACAGTACCTACGAGCAGTACTTC. Translating gives CASSRDSTYEQYF.

The rearrangement links TRBV3-1 (or the pseudogene TRBV3-2) to TRBJ1-6; no definite D call. The CDR3 consists of 13 residues. Germline lookup yields CDR1 LGHDT and CDR2 YNNKEL (reference sequence). V was pared by 6 bases and J by 11 bases, with 14 bases between. The CDR3 protein is CASSGDDTAPLHF. CDR3 DNA sequence: TGTGCCAGCAGTGGCGATGACACGGCACCCCTCCACTTT.

The rearrangement uses TRBV27 and TRBJ2-5, with D uncertain. V gave up 7 bases and J gave up 6 bases, with 12 bases separating them. CDR1 and CDR2 (germline): MNHEY, SMNVEV (reference sequence). CDR3 length equals 12 residues. CDR3 sequence reads: CASNDQRKTQYF. CDR3 DNA sequence: TGTGCCAGCAATGACCAGAGGAAGACCCAGTACTTC.

V usage is TRBV5-1 and J usage is TRBJ2-6, with TRBD1 matching over 7 bases. The germline V gene encodes CDR1 SGHRS and CDR2 YFSETQ. The CDR3 contains 20 residues. V was clipped by 0 bases and J by 0 bases; unmatched bases: 12. CDR3 sequence (DNA): TGCGCCAGCAGCTTGGGTCCTACAGGGGCTCCACTCTCTGGGGCCAACGTCCTGACTTTC. Translating gives CASSLGPTGAPLSGANVLTF.

Only one count was recorded for this clone. The chain couples TRBV2 to TRBJ1-4; 7 nucleotides line up with TRBD1. Looked up from germline, CDR1 is SNHLY and CDR2 is FYNNEI. With V trimmed by 11 bases and J by 10 bases, 13 bases remained unmatched. This CDR3 is 13 amino acids long. CDR3: CAGTGDEEGKLFF. CDR3 DNA: TGTGCCGGTACAGGGGACGAAGAGGGAAAACTGTTTTTT.

The chain couples TRBV4-1 to TRBJ2-1; D may be TRBD2 (5 bases). Trimming took off 1 base at V and 1 base at J, with 11 bases between the two ends. CDR3 length: 16 amino acids. CDR1 and CDR2 (germline): MGHRA, YSYEKL. The CDR3 DNA sequence: TGCGCCAGCAGCCAAGGTGGCCTAGCATCCTACAATGAGCAGTTCTTC. Translation: CASSQGGLASYNEQFF.